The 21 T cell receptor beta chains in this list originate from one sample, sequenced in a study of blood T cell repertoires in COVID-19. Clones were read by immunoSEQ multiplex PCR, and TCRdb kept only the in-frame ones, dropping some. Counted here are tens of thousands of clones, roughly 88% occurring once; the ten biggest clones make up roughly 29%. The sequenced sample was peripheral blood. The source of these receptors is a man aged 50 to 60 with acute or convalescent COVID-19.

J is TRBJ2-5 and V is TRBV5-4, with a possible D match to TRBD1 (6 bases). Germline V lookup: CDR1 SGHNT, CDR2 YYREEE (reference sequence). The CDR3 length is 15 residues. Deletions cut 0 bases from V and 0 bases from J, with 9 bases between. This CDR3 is CASSLEQGNQETQYF. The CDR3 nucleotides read TGTGCCAGCAGCTTGGAGCAGGGGAACCAAGAGACCCAGTACTTC.

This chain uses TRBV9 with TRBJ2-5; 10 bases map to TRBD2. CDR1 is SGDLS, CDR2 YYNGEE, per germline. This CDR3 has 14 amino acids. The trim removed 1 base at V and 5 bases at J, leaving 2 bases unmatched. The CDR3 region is CASSVLAGVETQYF. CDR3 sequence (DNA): TGTGCCAGCAGCGTACTAGCGGGGGTTGAGACCCAGTACTTC.

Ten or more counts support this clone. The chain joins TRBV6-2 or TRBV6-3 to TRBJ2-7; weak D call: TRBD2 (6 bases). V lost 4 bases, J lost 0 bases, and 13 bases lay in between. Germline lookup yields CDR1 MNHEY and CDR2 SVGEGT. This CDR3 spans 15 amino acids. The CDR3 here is CASSWDSSSSYEQYF. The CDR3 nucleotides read TGTGCCAGCAGTTGGGACTCATCTAGCTCCTACGAGCAGTACTTC.

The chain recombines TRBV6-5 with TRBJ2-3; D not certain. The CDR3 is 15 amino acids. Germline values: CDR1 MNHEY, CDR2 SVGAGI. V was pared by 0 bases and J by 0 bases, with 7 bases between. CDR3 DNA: TGTGCCAGCAGTTACTCGTCCATCAGCACAGATACGCAGTATTTT. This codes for CASSYSSISTDTQYF.

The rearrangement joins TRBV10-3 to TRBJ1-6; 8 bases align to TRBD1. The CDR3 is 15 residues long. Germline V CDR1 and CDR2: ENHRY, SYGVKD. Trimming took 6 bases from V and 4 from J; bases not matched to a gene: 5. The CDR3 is CAIRSGTGYNSPLHF. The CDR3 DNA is TGTGCCATCAGAAGTGGGACAGGTTATAATTCACCCCTCCACTTT.

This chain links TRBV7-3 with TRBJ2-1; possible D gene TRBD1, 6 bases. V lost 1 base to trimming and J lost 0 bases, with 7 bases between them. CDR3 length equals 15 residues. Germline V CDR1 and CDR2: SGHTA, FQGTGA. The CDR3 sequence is CASSLSRGSYNEQFF. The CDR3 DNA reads TGTGCCAGCAGCTTAAGCAGGGGCTCCTACAATGAGCAGTTCTTC.

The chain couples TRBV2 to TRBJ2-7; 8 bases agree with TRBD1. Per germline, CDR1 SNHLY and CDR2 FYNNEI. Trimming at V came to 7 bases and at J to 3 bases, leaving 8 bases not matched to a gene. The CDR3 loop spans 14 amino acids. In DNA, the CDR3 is TGTGCCAGCAACCGACAGGGGCAGATCTACGAGCAGTACTTC. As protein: CASNRQGQIYEQYF.

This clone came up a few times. The CDR3 spells CASSFQGALTEAFF. DNA of the CDR3: TGTGCCAGCAGTTTCCAGGGGGCTCTCACTGAAGCTTTCTTT. The rearrangement links TRBV2 to TRBJ1-1; 8 bases line up with TRBD1. This CDR3 region has 14 residues. Per germline, CDR1 SNHLY and CDR2 FYNNEI. The V segment lost 5 bases and the J segment 4 bases; nucleotides outside the gene matches: 6.

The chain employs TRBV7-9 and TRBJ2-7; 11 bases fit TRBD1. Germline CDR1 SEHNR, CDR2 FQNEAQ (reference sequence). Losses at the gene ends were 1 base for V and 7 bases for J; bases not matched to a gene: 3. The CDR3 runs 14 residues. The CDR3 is CASSLEGQGGEQYF. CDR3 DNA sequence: TGTGCCAGCAGCTTAGAGGGACAGGGGGGAGAGCAGTACTTC.

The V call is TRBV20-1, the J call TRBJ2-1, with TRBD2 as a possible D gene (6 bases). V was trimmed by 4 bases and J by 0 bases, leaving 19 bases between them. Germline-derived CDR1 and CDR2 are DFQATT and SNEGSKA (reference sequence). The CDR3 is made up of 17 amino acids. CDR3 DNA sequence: TGCAGTGCTAATGATGGCGGGGTAGAGAGCTCCTACAATGAGCAGTTCTTC. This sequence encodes CSANDGGVESSYNEQFF.

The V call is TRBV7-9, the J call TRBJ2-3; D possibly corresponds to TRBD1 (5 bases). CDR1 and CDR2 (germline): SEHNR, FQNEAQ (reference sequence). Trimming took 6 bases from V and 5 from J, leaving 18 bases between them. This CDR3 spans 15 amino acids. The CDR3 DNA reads TGTGCCAGCAGTGACCCTCAGGGTTTGGGAGATACGCAGTATTTT. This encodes CASSDPQGLGDTQYF.

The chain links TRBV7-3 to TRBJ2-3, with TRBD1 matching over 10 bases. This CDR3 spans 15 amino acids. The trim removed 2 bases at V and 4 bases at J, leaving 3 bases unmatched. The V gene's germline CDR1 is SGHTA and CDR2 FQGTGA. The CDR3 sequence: CASSLGTGAPDTQYF. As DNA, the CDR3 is TGTGCCAGCAGCTTAGGGACAGGGGCCCCAGATACGCAGTATTTT.

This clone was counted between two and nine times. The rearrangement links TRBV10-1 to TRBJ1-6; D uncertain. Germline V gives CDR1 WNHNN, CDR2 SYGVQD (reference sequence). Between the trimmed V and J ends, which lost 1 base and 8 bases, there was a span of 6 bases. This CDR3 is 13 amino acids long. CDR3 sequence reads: CASSEWTDSPLHF. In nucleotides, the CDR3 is TGCGCCAGCAGTGAGTGGACTGATTCACCCCTCCACTTT.

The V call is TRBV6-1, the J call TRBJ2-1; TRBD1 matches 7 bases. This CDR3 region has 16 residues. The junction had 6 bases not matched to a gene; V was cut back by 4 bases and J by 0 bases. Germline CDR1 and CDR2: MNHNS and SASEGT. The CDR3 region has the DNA TGTGCCAGCAGTGCTAACAGGGGATACTCCTACAATGAGCAGTTCTTC. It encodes CASSANRGYSYNEQFF.

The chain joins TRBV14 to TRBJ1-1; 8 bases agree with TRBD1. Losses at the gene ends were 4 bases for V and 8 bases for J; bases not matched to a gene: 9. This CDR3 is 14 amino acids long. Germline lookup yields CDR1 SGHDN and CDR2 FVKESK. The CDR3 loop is CASSRRTGSSEAFF. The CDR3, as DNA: TGTGCCAGCAGCCGCCGGACAGGGTCATCAGAAGCTTTCTTT.

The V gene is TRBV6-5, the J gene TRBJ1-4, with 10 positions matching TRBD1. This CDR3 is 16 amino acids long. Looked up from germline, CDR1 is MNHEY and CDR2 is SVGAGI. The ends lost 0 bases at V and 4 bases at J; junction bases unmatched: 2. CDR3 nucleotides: TGTGCCAGCAGTTACTCGGGACAGGGGTATAATGAAAAACTGTTTTTT. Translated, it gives CASSYSGQGYNEKLFF.

The CDR3 is CATSRGQDREKLFF. The CDR3 DNA is TGTGCCACCAGCCGAGGACAGGATAGGGAAAAACTGTTTTTT. V usage is TRBV15 and J usage is TRBJ1-4; TRBD1 matches at 7 bases. This CDR3 has 14 residues. Germline V gives CDR1 LNHNV, CDR2 YYDKDF (reference sequence). V trimming: 5 bases; J trimming: 8 bases; junction bases outside the gene matches: 8.

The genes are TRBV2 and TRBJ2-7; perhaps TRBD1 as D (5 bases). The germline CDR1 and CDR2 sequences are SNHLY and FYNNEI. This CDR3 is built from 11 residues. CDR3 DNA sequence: TGTGCTGTAGGGGCTAGGTACGAGCAGTACTTC. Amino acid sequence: CAVGARYEQYF. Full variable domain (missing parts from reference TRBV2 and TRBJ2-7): EPEVTQTPSHQVTQMGQEVILRCVPISNHLYFYWYRQILGQKVEFLVSFYNNEISEKSEIFDDQFSVERPDGSNFTLKIRSTKLEDSAMYFCAVGARYEQYFGPGTRLTVT.

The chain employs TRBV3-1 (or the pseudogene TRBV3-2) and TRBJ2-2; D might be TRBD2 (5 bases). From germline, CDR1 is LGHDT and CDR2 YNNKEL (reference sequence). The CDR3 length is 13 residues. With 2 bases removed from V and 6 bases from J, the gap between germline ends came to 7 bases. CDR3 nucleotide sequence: TGTGCCAGCAGCCAAACGCGGGCCGGGGAGCTGTTTTTT. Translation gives CASSQTRAGELFF.

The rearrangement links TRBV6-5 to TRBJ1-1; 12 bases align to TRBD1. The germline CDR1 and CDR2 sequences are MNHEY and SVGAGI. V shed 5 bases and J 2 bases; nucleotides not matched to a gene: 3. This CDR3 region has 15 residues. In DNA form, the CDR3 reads TGTGCCAGCAGTCAGGGACAGGGGGCAAACACTGAAGCTTTCTTT. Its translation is CASSQGQGANTEAFF.

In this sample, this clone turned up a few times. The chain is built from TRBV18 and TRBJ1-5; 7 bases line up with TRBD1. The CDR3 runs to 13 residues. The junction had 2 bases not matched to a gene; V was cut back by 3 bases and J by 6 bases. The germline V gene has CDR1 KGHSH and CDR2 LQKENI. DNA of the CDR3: TGTGCCAGCTCACCGACAGGGACTCAGCCCCAGCATTTT. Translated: CASSPTGTQPQHF.